This T cell receptor beta chain was found in a study of early T cells in non-severe SARS-CoV-2 infection. Overall study: Sequencing of unsorted whole blood was done on bulk RNA, leaving chains unpaired. The study, taken as a whole, reports: Reliance on VDJdb matching favored anti-spike CD8 responses; private and CD4 specificities were missed.

Individual cDNA molecules received unique molecular identifiers during library preparation. TCRdb re-called the 5' RACE reads with MiXCR, one entry per CDR3 protein. Among 100,000 to 150,000 distinct CDR3 sequences listed, more than 13% were seen once. Germline CDR1 is MNHEY and CDR2 is SVGAGI. V was trimmed by 1 base and J by 8 bases, leaving 18 bases between them. The CDR3 length is 16 residues. Turning to this clonotype: Its antigen remains unidentified.

Sequenced sample: whole blood. The sequence was collected from an adult who was a healthcare worker with PCR-confirmed SARS-CoV-2 infection or an uninfected control (not recorded which). The chain couples TRBV6-5 to TRBJ2-1; D is uncertain. CDR3 nucleotides: TGTGCCAGCAGTTACTTATCAGCTTACGTTCCGGATGAGCAGTTCTTC. Protein product: CASSYLSAYVPDEQFF.